This TCR beta chain appears in the sequencing data of a study of regulatory T cells in long-lasting Graves disease. The wider study: Over 5 years on antithyroid drugs plus positive TSH receptor antibodies marked Graves' disease as persistent.

The CDR3 runs to 15 residues. The germline gives CDR1 SGHTA, CDR2 FQGNSA. V was clipped by 5 bases and J by 4 bases, with 17 bases between them. The sample's time point: persistent/refractory GD, antithyroid drugs over 5 years with positive TRAb. The TCR library was prepared using RNA isolated from PBMCs. Libraries of TCR beta came from iRepertoire HTBI primers plus Arm-PCR of CDR3 regions. Via MiXCR, TCRdb re-called the multiplex PCR reads, giving one row per CDR3 protein. The sample yields about 450,000 distinct CDR3 sequences, less than 25% seen once. The sequenced sample was peripheral blood mononuclear cells (PBMCs), obtained when the disease was refractory, from a patient treated with antithyroid drugs. The J gene is TRBJ1-2, the V gene TRBV7-2; D uncertain. The clonotype originates from a female donor with Graves disease. DNA for the CDR3: TGTGCCAGCAGCCCTACAGTACGCTCTAGCTATGGCTACACCTTC. Translating gives CASSPTVRSSYGYTF.